This entry lists 13 T cell receptor beta chains sequenced from one sample in a study of T cell responses to AZD1222 COVID-19 vaccine. Sequencing used immunoSEQ multiplex PCR; TCRdb keeps in-frame clones, though not all of them. The sample holds more than 100,000 clones, 92% seen once. Source: peripheral blood, taken on day 0 of AZD1222 vaccination. All receptors come from an adult in good health.

The chain has TRBV2 and TRBJ1-2; D is undetermined. This CDR3 has 15 residues. V shed 4 bases and J shed 4 bases, with 16 bases lying between them. Germline-derived CDR1 and CDR2 are SNHLY and FYNNEI. The CDR3 sequence is CASSVDSALVYGYTF. CDR3 bases: TGTGCCAGCAGTGTAGACTCAGCCCTAGTCTATGGCTACACCTTC.

The chain links TRBV7-9 to TRBJ1-4; a possible D gene is TRBD1 (6 bases). CDR1 and CDR2 from the germline V gene are SEHNR and FQNEAQ (reference sequence). Trimming took 1 base from V and 7 from J, leaving 16 bases between them. The CDR3 runs to 16 residues. The CDR3 loop reads CASSLGASGAREKLFF. The DNA for the CDR3 is TGTGCCAGCAGCTTAGGGGCGTCGGGGGCCCGTGAAAAACTGTTTTTT. The whole variable domain, remainder taken from reference TRBV7-9 and TRBJ1-4, is DTGVSQNPRHKITKRGQNVTFRCDPISEHNRLYWYRQTLGQGPEFLTYFQNEAQLEKSRLLSDRFSAERPKGSFSTLEIQRTEQGDSAMYLCASSLGASGAREKLFFGSGTQLSVL.

This clone was seen just once. This rearrangement joins TRBV18 to TRBJ2-7; TRBD2 might be the D (5 bases). Per germline, CDR1 KGHSH and CDR2 LQKENI. This CDR3 has 13 residues. Deletions cut 2 bases from V and 4 bases from J, with 9 bases between. The CDR3 protein is CASSPKEGYEQYV. In DNA, the CDR3 is TGTGCCAGCTCACCAAAAGAGGGATACGAGCAGTACGTC.

This clone has a single count. Here the CDR3 DNA reads TGTGCCAGCAGCGCTAGCGGGAATTCGGAGACCCAGTACTTC. Translated: CASSASGNSETQYF. The V call is TRBV5-4, the J call TRBJ2-5; 9 positions match TRBD2. This CDR3 region has 14 residues. J lost 5 bases, V lost 4 bases, and 6 bases had no gene match. Germline loops: CDR1 SGHNT, CDR2 YYREEE (reference sequence).

V and J are TRBV5-4 and TRBJ2-5; TRBD2 matches at 9 bases. The CDR3 has 15 amino acids. Germline trimming cut 5 bases from V and 7 bases from J; bases unmatched to any gene: 12. Germline V gene data show CDR1 as SGHNT and CDR2 as YYREEE (reference sequence). The CDR3 sequence is CASSVGGGAYVTQYF. For the CDR3, the DNA is TGTGCCAGCAGTGTCGGCGGGGGGGCCTATGTGACCCAGTACTTC.

The rearrangement links TRBV10-2 to TRBJ1-1; unclear D gene. The V end lost 7 bases, the J end lost 0 bases, and 6 bases lay between the germline ends. This CDR3 contains 12 residues. Germline-derived CDR1 and CDR2 are WSHSY and SAAADI. CDR3 amino acids: CASNDLNTEAFF. In nucleotides, the CDR3 is TGCGCCAGCAATGATCTGAACACTGAAGCTTTCTTT.

This chain uses TRBV27 with TRBJ2-2, with a tentative D call TRBD1 (5 bases). This CDR3 contains 13 residues. The V end was cut by 5 bases, the J end by 6 bases, with 10 bases between. CDR1 is MNHEY, CDR2 SMNVEV, per germline (reference sequence). The CDR3 reads CASSRQGSGELFF. Here the CDR3 DNA reads TGTGCCAGCAGTCGTCAGGGCTCCGGGGAGCTGTTTTTT.

The chain combines TRBV5-1 with TRBJ1-1, with D perhaps matching TRBD1 (5 bases). CDR1 is SGHRS and CDR2 is YFSETQ in the germline V gene. Trimming stripped 4 bases from V and 1 base from J, with 11 bases between. This CDR3 is built from 14 residues. The CDR3 region is CASSRQPANTEAFF. CDR3 coding DNA: TGCGCCAGCAGCCGACAGCCGGCGAACACTGAAGCTTTCTTT.

There are a few counts of this clone. The chain is built from TRBV19 and TRBJ1-1; 9 bases line up with TRBD1. Trimming took 11 bases from V and 3 from J; bases not matched to a gene: 4. Germline V gene lookup returns CDR1 LNHDA and CDR2 SQIVND (reference sequence). The CDR3 has 12 residues. The CDR3 is CAVRDRDTEAFF. Written as DNA, the CDR3 is TGTGCCGTTCGGGACAGGGACACTGAAGCTTTCTTT.

The chain has TRBV6-6 and TRBJ1-1; D is uncertain. The CDR3 is 13 amino acids. V lost 1 base and J lost 1, with 4 bases in between. CDR1 is MNHNY and CDR2 is SVGAGI in the germline V gene (reference sequence). CDR3 residues: CASSYLPNTEAFF. The CDR3 coding sequence is TGTGCCAGCAGTTACTTACCGAACACTGAAGCTTTCTTT.

This chain links TRBV27 with TRBJ1-1; maybe TRBD1 (6 bases). This CDR3 has 14 amino acids. Looked up from germline, CDR1 is MNHEY and CDR2 is SMNVEV (reference sequence). V dropped 0 bases and J dropped 5 bases, with 10 bases sitting between them. The CDR3 region is CASSLSQGWTEAFF. The CDR3 region has the DNA TGTGCCAGCAGTTTATCACAGGGATGGACTGAAGCTTTCTTT.

The chain has TRBV6-5 and TRBJ1-5, with D perhaps matching TRBD1 (5 bases). CDR3 length equals 14 residues. Germline values: CDR1 MNHEY, CDR2 SVGAGI. V gave up 0 bases and J gave up 5 bases, with 8 bases separating them. The CDR3: CASSYSFRDQPQHF. The CDR3 DNA sequence: TGTGCCAGCAGTTACTCGTTCAGGGATCAGCCCCAGCATTTT.

The chain is built from TRBV7-9 and TRBJ1-4, with a tentative D call TRBD1 (5 bases). Trimming cost V 0 bases and J 7 bases, with 18 bases left between them. The CDR3 runs 17 residues. Looked up from germline, CDR1 is SEHNR and CDR2 is FQNEAQ (reference sequence). CDR3 amino acids: CASSLAVIGSGGEKLFF. Written as DNA, the CDR3 is TGTGCCAGCAGCTTAGCGGTTATCGGCTCCGGGGGTGAAAAACTGTTTTTT.